The 13 T cell receptor beta chains reported below all come from one sample, sequenced in a study of shared clonotypes between healthy human individuals (dated by TCRdb to 2020 to 2022). Library preparation used the immunoSEQ multiplex PCR assay. TCRdb took this table from immuneACCESS and kept in-frame rearrangements with V and J called. Such tables lack part of the clones; where checked against another copy, unresolved V genes explain under half of the gap, and the rest is unexplained. This sample comprises millions of clones, roughly 95% of them detected only once. The ten largest clones add up to approximately 0.13% of the sample. Sequenced material: naive CD4+ T cells sorted from blood. The meaning of the sample's cell subset or site label: CD45RA+ positively selected. The receptors here all came from a young man in good health.

The chain uses TRBV6-6 and TRBJ1-4; TRBD1 matches at 7 bases. The CDR3 runs to 14 residues. With 2 bases clipped from V and 7 bases from J, the junction kept 4 bases outside the gene matches. Per germline, CDR1 MNHNY and CDR2 SVGAGI (reference sequence). The CDR3: CASSYRDSREKLFF. The CDR3, as DNA: TGTGCCAGCAGTTACAGGGACAGTCGTGAAAAACTGTTTTTT.

A note on this clone: Other DNA sequences of this sample code for an identical CDR3. V is TRBV20-1 and J is TRBJ2-1; no definite D call. The CDR3 consists of 11 residues. V was shortened by 5 bases and J by 0 bases, with 2 bases between the two germline ends. CDR1 is DFQATT, CDR2 SNEGSKA, per germline (reference sequence). CDR3 coding DNA: TGCAGTGCTGACTCCTACAATGAGCAGTTCTTC. Translated: CSADSYNEQFF.

The chain combines TRBV7-8 with TRBJ1-6; 7 nucleotides match TRBD1. This CDR3 is built from 14 residues. Germline lookup yields CDR1 SGHVS and CDR2 FQNEAQ. V was pared by 3 bases and J by 8 bases, with 4 bases of the junction left unmatched. The CDR3 region is CASSFKQGDSPLHF. The CDR3 region has the DNA TGTGCCAGCAGCTTTAAGCAGGGGGATTCACCCCTCCACTTT.

This clone has just one count. The rearrangement links TRBV30 to TRBJ1-2, with D tentatively TRBD1 (6 bases). V was cut by 0 bases and J by 6 bases, with 14 bases left in between. This CDR3 region has 14 residues. The germline V gene has CDR1 GTSNPN and CDR2 SVGIG (reference sequence). The CDR3 DNA reads as TGTGCCTGGAGTGTACTGGGGGGGCGCGATGGCTACACCTTC. It translates to CAWSVLGGRDGYTF.

V usage is TRBV7-3 and J usage is TRBJ2-1; D not resolved. V lost 3 bases to trimming and J lost 4 bases, with 7 bases between them. Germline CDR1 is SGHTA and CDR2 is FQGTGA. This CDR3 is built from 13 residues. The DNA of the CDR3 is TGTGCCAGCAGCTTGGGCCCGTACAATGAGCAGTTCTTC. Its protein is CASSLGPYNEQFF.

The chain joins TRBV6-1 to TRBJ2-7, with 10 bases fitting TRBD1. The CDR3 spans 14 residues. The ends lost 8 bases at V and 4 bases at J; junction bases unmatched: 8. Germline CDR1 reads MNHNS; CDR2 reads SASEGT. CDR3 protein: CASCAGQGWYEQYF. The DNA of the CDR3 is TGTGCCAGCTGCGCGGGACAGGGGTGGTACGAGCAGTACTTC.

The chain uses TRBV28 and TRBJ1-5, with no clear D. In germline, CDR1 is MDHEN, CDR2 SYDVKM. The germline V and J ends were trimmed by 6 bases and 10 bases, with 13 bases remaining between them. This CDR3 is 12 amino acids long. The CDR3 nucleotides are TGTGCCAGCAGCCCCCGAGATCTCCCCCAGCATTTT. The encoded protein is CASSPRDLPQHF. The whole variable domain, remainder taken from reference TRBV28 and TRBJ1-5, is DVKVTQSSRYLVKRTGEKVFLECVQDMDHENMFWYRQDPGLGLRLIYFSYDVKMKEKGDIPEGYSVSREKKERFSLILESASTNQTSMYLCASSPRDLPQHFGDGTRLSIL.

The chain couples TRBV6-1 to TRBJ2-1; D perhaps matches TRBD2 (6 bases). Germline-derived CDR1 and CDR2 are MNHNS and SASEGT. The V and J ends lost 4 bases and 7 bases respectively, with 11 bases between them. The CDR3 sequence is 13 residues long. The CDR3 bases are TGTGCCAGCAGTGTAGCGGCCTTTAATGAGCAGTTCTTC. Translated, it gives CASSVAAFNEQFF.

The V and J genes are TRBV7-2 and TRBJ2-2; tentatively, D is TRBD2 (7 bases). Germline CDR1 and CDR2: SGHTA and FQGNSA. Between the trimmed V and J ends, which lost 4 bases and 1 base, there was a span of 10 bases. The CDR3 length is 15 residues. CDR3: CASSSGGRNTGELFF. The DNA of the CDR3 is TGTGCCAGCAGCTCCGGGGGGCGGAACACCGGGGAGCTGTTTTTT.

This sequence joins TRBV18 and TRBJ1-1; 9 nucleotides match TRBD1. The J segment lost 7 bases and the V segment lost 4 bases, leaving 4 bases of the junction unmatched. Germline V lookup: CDR1 KGHSH, CDR2 LQKENI. There are 13 residues in the CDR3. CDR3 coding DNA: TGTGCCAGCTCACACGGACAGGGGTATGAAGCTTTCTTT. Residues: CASSHGQGYEAFF.

The chain couples TRBV28 to TRBJ1-1; D uncertain. In germline, CDR1 is MDHEN, CDR2 SYDVKM. V lost 4 bases and J 5 bases, leaving 8 bases between the germline ends. This CDR3 comprises 12 residues. The CDR3 nucleotides read TGTGCCAGCAGTTGGACGAGGACTGAAGCTTTCTTT. Translating it yields CASSWTRTEAFF.

CDR3 protein: CASSRGWTVSYEQYF. The CDR3 DNA sequence: TGCGCCAGCAGCCGGGGGTGGACAGTTTCCTACGAGCAGTACTTC. J is TRBJ2-7 and V is TRBV5-1; D is possibly TRBD1 or TRBD2 (6 bases each). V was cut by 4 bases and J by 1 base, with 15 bases left in between. The CDR3 runs 15 residues. Germline V CDR1 and CDR2: SGHRS, YFSETQ.

Details on this clone: This same CDR3 is encoded by further DNA sequences in the sample. V is TRBV28 and J is TRBJ2-7; no reliable D call. The germline CDR1 and CDR2 sequences are MDHEN and SYDVKM. Trimming shortened V by 3 bases and J by 4 bases, and 7 bases separated the two germline ends. This CDR3 has 12 residues. The CDR3 sequence: CASSLGSYEQYF. The CDR3 coding sequence is TGTGCCAGCAGTTTGGGCAGTTACGAGCAGTACTTC.